The source of this T cell receptor (beta chain) is a study of T-cell reconstitution after alpha-beta-depleted transplantation in children. Preparation of the TCRbeta library used unique molecular identifiers. MiXCR was run by TCRdb on the PCR reads, yielding one entry per CDR3 protein. The table records some 490,000 distinct CDR3 sequences, around 13% of them present only once. Points on this clonotype: Compared with germline, one end of the junction differs, possibly owing to a read error.

The CDR3 runs to 19 residues. Looked up from germline, CDR1 is SNHLY and CDR2 is FYNNEI. The specimen was PBMCs from the stem cell graft donor, collected from the stem cell graft. The receptor comes from a human donor who donated a stem cell graft to a child with combined immunodeficiency. V is TRBV2 and J is TRBJ2-1; 8 bases fit TRBD2. For the CDR3, the DNA is TGTACCAGCAGTTTAGAGATTAGGGGTAGCGGGGTTTCCTACAATGAGCAGTTCTTC. It is translated as CTSSLEIRGSGVSYNEQFF.